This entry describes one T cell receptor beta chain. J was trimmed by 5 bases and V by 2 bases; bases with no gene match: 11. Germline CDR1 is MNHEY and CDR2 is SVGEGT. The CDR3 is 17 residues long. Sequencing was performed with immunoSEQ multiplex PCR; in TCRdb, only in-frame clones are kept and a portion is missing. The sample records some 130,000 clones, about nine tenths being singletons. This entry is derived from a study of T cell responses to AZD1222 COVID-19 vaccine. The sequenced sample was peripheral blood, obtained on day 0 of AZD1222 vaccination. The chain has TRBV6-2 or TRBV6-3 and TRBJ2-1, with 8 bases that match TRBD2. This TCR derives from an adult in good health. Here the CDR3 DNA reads TGTGCCAGCAGTTACGGTGGGACTAGGGGAGCGAACAATGAGCAGTTCTTC. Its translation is CASSYGGTRGANNEQFF.